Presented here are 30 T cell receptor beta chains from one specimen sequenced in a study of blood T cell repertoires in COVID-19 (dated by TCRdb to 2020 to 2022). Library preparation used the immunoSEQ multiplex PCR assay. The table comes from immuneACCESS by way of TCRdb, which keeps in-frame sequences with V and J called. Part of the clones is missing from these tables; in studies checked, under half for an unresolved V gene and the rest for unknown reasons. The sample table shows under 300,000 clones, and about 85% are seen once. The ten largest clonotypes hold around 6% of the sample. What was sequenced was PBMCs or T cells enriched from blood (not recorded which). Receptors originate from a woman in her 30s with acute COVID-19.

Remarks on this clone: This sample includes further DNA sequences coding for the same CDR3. CDR3 sequence: CASSLSGSTDTQYF. In DNA, the CDR3 is TGTGCCAGCAGCTTATCGGGGAGCACAGATACGCAGTATTTT. The chain combines TRBV7-3 with TRBJ2-3; a weak D match, TRBD2 (5 bases). V lost 2 bases and J lost 0, with 6 bases in between. In germline, CDR1 is SGHTA, CDR2 FQGTGA. The CDR3 is 14 amino acids.

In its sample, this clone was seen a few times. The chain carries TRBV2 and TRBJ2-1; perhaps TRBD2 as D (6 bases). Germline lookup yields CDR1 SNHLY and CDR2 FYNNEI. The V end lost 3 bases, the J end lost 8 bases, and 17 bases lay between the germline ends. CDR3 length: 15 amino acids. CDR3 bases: TGTGCCAGCAGTGATATCGACACGGGCGGGGATGAGCAGTTCTTC. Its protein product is CASSDIDTGGDEQFF.

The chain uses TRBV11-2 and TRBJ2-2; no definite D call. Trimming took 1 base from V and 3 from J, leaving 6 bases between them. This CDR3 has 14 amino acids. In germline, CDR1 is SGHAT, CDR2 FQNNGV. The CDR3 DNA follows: TGTGCCAGCAGCTTAGTTCCGTACACCGGGGAGCTGTTTTTT. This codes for CASSLVPYTGELFF.

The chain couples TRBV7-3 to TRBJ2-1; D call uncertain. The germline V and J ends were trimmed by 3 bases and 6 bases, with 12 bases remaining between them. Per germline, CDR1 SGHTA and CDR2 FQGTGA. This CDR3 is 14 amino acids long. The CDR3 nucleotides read TGTGCCAGCAGCTTTAGCTCGTTGGCCAATGAGCAGTTCTTC. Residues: CASSFSSLANEQFF.

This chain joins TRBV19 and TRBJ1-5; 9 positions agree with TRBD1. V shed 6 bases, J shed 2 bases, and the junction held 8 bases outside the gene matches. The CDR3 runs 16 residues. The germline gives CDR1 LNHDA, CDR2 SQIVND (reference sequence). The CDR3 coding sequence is TGTGCCAGTAGCACCACAGGGGGCGCCGGCAATCAGCCCCAGCATTTT. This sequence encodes CASSTTGGAGNQPQHF.

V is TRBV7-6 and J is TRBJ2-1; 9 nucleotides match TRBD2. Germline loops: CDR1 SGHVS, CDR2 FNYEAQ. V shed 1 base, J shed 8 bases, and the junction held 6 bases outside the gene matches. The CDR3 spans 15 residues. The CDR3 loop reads CASSLVSGSGDEQFF. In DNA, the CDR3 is TGTGCCAGCAGCTTAGTTAGCGGGAGCGGGGATGAGCAGTTCTTC.

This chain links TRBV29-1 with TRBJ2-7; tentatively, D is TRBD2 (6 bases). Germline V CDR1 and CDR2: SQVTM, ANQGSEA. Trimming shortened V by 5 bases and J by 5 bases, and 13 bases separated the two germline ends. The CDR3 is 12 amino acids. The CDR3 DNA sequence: TGCAGCGTTCCGGCGGGGTCCCACGAGCAGTACTTC. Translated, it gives CSVPAGSHEQYF.

The DNA for the CDR3 is TGTGCCAGCAGTTTCCCTCAACACCTTCCCCTTGCCAATGAGCAGTTCTTC. Translated: CASSFPQHLPLANEQFF. The J gene is TRBJ2-1, the V gene TRBV28; no reliable D call. Germline CDR1 MDHEN, CDR2 SYDVKM. The CDR3 spans 17 residues. V was pared by 3 bases and J by 6 bases, with 21 bases between.

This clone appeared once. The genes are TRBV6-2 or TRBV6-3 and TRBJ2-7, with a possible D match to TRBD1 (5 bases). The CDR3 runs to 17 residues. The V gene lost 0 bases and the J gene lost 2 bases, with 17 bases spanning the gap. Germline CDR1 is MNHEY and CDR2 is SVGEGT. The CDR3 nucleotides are TGTGCCAGCAGTTACTCGATCATTTCGACAGATCCCTACGAGCAGTACTTC. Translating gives CASSYSIISTDPYEQYF.

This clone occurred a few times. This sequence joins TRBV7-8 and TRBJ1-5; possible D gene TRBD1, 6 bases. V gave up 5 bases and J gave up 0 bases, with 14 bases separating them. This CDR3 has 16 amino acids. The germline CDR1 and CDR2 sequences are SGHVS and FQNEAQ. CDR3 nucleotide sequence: TGTGCCAGCAGCACTCGGGACATGGGTAGCAATCAGCCCCAGCATTTT. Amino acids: CASSTRDMGSNQPQHF. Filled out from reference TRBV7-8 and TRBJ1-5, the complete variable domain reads GAGVSQSPRYKVAKRGQDVALRCDPISGHVSLFWYQQALGQGPEFLTYFQNEAQLDKSGLPSDRFFAERPEGSVSTLKIQRTQQEDSAVYLCASSTRDMGSNQPQHFGDGTRLSIL.

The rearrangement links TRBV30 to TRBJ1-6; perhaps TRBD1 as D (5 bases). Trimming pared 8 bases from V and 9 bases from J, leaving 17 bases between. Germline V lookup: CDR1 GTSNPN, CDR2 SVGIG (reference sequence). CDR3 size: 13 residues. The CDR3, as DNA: TGTGCCACCGCCCCGGGGGAGCGTTCACCCCTCCACTTT. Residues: CATAPGERSPLHF.

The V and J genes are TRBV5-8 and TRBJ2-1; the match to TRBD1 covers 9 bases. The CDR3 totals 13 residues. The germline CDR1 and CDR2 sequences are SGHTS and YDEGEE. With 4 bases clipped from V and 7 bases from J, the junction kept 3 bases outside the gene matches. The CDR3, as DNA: TGTGCCAGCAGCCAACAGGGGGCGAATGAGCAGTTCTTC. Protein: CASSQQGANEQFF.

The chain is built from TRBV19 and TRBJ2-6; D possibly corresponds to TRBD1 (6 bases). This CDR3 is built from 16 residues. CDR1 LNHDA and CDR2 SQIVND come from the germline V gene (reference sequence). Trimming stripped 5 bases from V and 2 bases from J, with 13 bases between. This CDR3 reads CASSSIPGAGANVLTF. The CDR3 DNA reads TGTGCCAGTAGTTCGATTCCAGGGGCTGGGGCCAACGTCCTGACTTTC.

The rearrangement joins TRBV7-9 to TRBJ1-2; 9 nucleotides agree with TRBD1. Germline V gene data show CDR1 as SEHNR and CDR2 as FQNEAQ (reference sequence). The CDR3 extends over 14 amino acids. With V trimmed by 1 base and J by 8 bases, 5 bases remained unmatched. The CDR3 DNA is TGTGCCAGCAGCTTAGGACAGGGGGAGAGGGGCTACACCTTC. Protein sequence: CASSLGQGERGYTF.

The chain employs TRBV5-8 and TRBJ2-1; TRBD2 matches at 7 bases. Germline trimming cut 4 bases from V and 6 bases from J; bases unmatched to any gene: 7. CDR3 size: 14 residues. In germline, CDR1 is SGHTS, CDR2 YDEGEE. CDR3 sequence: CASSPLGGVNEQFF. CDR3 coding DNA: TGTGCCAGCAGCCCACTGGGAGGGGTCAATGAGCAGTTCTTC.

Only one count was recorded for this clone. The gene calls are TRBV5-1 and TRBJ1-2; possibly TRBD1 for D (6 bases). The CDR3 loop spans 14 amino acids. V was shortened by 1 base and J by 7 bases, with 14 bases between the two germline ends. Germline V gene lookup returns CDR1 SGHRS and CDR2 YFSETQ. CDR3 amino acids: CASSLRSGGVGYTF. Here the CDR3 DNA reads TGCGCCAGCAGCTTGCGTTCTGGGGGCGTTGGCTACACCTTC.

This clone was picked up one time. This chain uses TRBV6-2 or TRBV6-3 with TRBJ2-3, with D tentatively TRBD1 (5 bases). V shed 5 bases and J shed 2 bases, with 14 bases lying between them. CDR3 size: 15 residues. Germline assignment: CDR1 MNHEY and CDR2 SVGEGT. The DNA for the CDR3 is TGTGCCAGCAGTCAGGGTCAGGAGTACACAGATACGCAGTATTTT. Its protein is CASSQGQEYTDTQYF.

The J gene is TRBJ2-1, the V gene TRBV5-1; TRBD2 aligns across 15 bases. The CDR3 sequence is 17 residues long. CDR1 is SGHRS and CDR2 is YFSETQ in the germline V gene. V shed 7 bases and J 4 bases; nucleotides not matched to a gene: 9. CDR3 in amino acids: CASGRTSGRAGYNEQFF. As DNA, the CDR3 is TGCGCCAGCGGTCGGACTAGCGGGAGGGCCGGGTACAATGAGCAGTTCTTC.

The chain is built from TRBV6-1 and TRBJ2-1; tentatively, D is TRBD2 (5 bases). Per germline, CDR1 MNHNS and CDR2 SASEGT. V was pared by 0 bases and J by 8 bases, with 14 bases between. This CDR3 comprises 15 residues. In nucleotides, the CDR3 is TGTGCCAGCAGTGAAGCAACCGCCCCGAGGGATGAGCAGTTCTTC. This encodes CASSEATAPRDEQFF.

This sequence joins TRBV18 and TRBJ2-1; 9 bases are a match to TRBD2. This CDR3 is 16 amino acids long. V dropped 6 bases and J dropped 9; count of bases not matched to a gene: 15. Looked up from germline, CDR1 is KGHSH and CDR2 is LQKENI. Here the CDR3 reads CASSPKGLAGSSEQFF. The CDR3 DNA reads TGTGCCAGCTCGCCCAAGGGGCTAGCGGGAAGTAGTGAGCAGTTCTTC.

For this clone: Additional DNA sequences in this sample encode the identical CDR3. CDR3 residues: CASSPTGYYGYTF. CDR3 coding DNA: TGTGCCAGCAGCCCCACGGGGTACTATGGCTACACCTTC. The rearrangement links TRBV12-3 or TRBV12-4 to TRBJ1-2, with no clear D. The CDR3 extends over 13 amino acids. Trimming took off 6 bases at V and 3 bases at J, with 11 bases between the two ends.

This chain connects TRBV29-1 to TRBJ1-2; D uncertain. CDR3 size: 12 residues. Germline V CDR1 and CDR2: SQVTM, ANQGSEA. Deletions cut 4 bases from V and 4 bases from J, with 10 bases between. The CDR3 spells CSVGRGGYGYTF. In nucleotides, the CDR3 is TGCAGCGTTGGACGGGGTGGCTATGGCTACACCTTC.

This CDR3 reads CASSISYYEQYF. The CDR3 DNA follows: TGTGCCAGCAGCATTAGCTACTACGAGCAGTACTTC. This chain uses TRBV21-1 with TRBJ2-7; TRBD2 was called by the table and not checked on the DNA. TRBV21-1 is designated a pseudogene. This CDR3 is built from 12 residues.

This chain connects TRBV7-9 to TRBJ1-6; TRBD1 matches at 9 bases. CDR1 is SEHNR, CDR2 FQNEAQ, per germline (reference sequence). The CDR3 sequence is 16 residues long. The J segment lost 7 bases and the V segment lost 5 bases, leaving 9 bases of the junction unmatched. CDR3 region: CASSIPGTGPNSPLHF. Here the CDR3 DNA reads TGTGCCAGCAGCATCCCCGGGACAGGGCCCAATTCACCCCTCCACTTT.

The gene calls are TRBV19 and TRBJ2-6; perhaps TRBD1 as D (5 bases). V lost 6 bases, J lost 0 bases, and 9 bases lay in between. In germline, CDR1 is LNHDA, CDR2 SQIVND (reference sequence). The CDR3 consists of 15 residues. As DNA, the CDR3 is TGTGCCAGTAGGGGGCAGCACTCTGGGGCCAACGTCCTGACTTTC. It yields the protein CASRGQHSGANVLTF.

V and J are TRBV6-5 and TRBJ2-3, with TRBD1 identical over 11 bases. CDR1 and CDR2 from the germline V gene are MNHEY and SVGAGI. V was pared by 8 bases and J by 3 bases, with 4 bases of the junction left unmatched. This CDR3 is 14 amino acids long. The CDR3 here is CASSGQGATDTQYF. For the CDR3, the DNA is TGTGCCAGCTCCGGACAGGGGGCGACAGATACGCAGTATTTT.

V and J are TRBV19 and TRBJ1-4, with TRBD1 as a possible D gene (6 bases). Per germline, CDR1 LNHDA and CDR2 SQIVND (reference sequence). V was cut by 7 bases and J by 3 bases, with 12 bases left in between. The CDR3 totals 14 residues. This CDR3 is CASNGQSSNEKLFF. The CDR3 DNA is TGTGCCAGTAATGGACAGAGTTCTAATGAAAAACTGTTTTTT.

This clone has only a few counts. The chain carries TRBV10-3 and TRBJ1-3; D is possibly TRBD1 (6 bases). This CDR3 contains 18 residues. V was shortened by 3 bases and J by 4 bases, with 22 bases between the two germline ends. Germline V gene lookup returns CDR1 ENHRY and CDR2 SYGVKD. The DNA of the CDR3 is TGTGCCATCAGTGATACCGATGCCGGGGGGCGACGAGGAAACACCATATATTTT. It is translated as CAISDTDAGGRRGNTIYF.

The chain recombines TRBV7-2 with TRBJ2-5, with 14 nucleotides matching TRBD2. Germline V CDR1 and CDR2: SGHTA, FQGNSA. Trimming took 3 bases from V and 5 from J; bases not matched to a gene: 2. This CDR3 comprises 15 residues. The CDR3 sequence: CASSLGLAGEETQYF. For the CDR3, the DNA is TGTGCCAGCAGCTTGGGACTAGCGGGAGAGGAGACCCAGTACTTC.

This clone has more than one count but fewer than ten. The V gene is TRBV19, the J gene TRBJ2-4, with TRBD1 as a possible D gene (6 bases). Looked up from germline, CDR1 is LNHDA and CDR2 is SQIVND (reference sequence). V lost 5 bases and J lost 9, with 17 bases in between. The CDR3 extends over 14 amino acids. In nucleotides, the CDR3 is TGTGCCAGTAGTTTTCGGACAGTCTCGAGCATTCAGTACTTC. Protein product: CASSFRTVSSIQYF.